This TCR beta chain emerged from a study of CD8 T cells in acute hepatitis C reinfection. Profiling relied on immunoSEQ multiplex PCR, and the TCRdb table lists in-frame clones only, not all of them. The data hold tens of thousands of clones, with 80% to 90% observed a single time. The CDR3 consists of 15 residues. Germline V lookup: CDR1 LNHDA, CDR2 SQIVND (reference sequence). V was clipped by 2 bases and J by 4 bases, with 14 bases between them. As to time point: naive CD8 control sorted from an acute-time-point sample. The clonotype comes from a woman aged 18-29 years who spontaneously cleared hepatitis C infection. Sequences were obtained from naive CD8+ T cells from PBMCs. This chain uses TRBV19 with TRBJ1-2; no clear D. This chain's CDR3 is CASSIPTVSAYGYTF. The CDR3 region has the DNA TGTGCCAGTAGTATACCAACAGTTTCTGCCTATGGCTACACCTTC.